The 24 T cell receptor beta chains below come from one sample, sequenced in a study of cytomegalovirus exposure and HLA in healthy donors. The PCR had 60 Vbeta and 13 Jbeta primers. The repertoire was sequenced with immunoSEQ multiplex PCR; TCRdb's copy has only in-frame clones and lacks some. The sample includes about 70,000 clones, roughly four fifths of them seen just once. The sample consisted of PBMCs. The receptors were sampled from a woman aged 60-70 years in good health and CMV-seropositive.

The rearrangement links TRBV5-1 to TRBJ2-1; no clear D gene. The CDR3 loop spans 13 amino acids. Germline CDR1 SGHRS, CDR2 YFSETQ. V dropped 2 bases and J dropped 7 bases, with 10 bases sitting between them. The CDR3 DNA is TGCGCCAGCAGCTTAAACTCTGAAAATGAGCAGTTCTTC. Protein sequence: CASSLNSENEQFF.

V usage is TRBV6-5 and J usage is TRBJ1-1, with a weak D call TRBD1 (6 bases). This CDR3 contains 16 residues. Trimming left V 0 bases short and J 5 bases short, with 16 bases between. CDR1 is MNHEY, CDR2 SVGAGI, per germline. This CDR3 reads CASSYSPRTVGTEAFF. DNA of the CDR3: TGTGCCAGCAGTTACTCACCTAGGACAGTAGGAACTGAAGCTTTCTTT.

This clone was recorded at least ten times. The gene calls are TRBV5-6 and TRBJ2-7; D might be TRBD1 (6 bases). The CDR3 contains 15 residues. Germline CDR1 is SGHDT and CDR2 is YYEEEE. Trimming left V 0 bases short and J 0 bases short, with 10 bases between. The CDR3 is CASSLGTVRSYEQYF. The CDR3 nucleotides are TGTGCCAGCAGCTTGGGGACAGTTCGCTCCTACGAGCAGTACTTC.

In this sample, this clone turned up a few times. This chain connects TRBV11-1 to TRBJ1-1, with 7 bases matching TRBD1. The CDR3 is made up of 15 amino acids. Germline CDR1 is SGHAT and CDR2 is FQDESV (reference sequence). The J segment lost 3 bases and the V segment lost 5 bases, leaving 9 bases of the junction unmatched. CDR3 sequence: CASSEDGQADTEAFF. For the CDR3, the DNA is TGTGCCAGCAGCGAAGATGGACAGGCGGACACTGAAGCTTTCTTT.

This chain joins TRBV5-1 and TRBJ2-1; D may be TRBD1 (5 bases). Trimming removed 4 bases at V and 4 bases at J, with 9 bases between. The CDR3 contains 13 residues. Germline CDR1 is SGHRS and CDR2 is YFSETQ. DNA of the CDR3: TGCGCCAGCAGCATAGACAGATACAATGAGCAGTTCTTC. This sequence encodes CASSIDRYNEQFF.

The V gene is TRBV5-1, the J gene TRBJ2-7; possibly TRBD2 for D (5 bases). V lost 4 bases to trimming and J lost 3 bases, with 14 bases between them. CDR1 and CDR2 from the germline V gene are SGHRS and YFSETQ. This CDR3 contains 14 residues. CDR3 coding DNA: TGCGCCAGCAGCCGGACCTCCCGGGGCTACGAGCAGTACTTC. Amino acid sequence: CASSRTSRGYEQYF.

The genes are TRBV18 and TRBJ1-3, with 7 bases matching TRBD1. J gave up 0 bases and V 6 bases, and 11 bases lay outside the gene matches. Germline V gene lookup returns CDR1 KGHSH and CDR2 LQKENI. CDR3 size: 17 residues. CDR3 in amino acids: CASSVKIGTDSGNTIYF. Here the CDR3 DNA reads TGTGCCAGCTCGGTAAAAATTGGGACAGACTCTGGAAACACCATATATTTT.

The chain carries TRBV2 and TRBJ1-1, with TRBD1 identical over 8 bases. CDR1 SNHLY and CDR2 FYNNEI come from the germline V gene. V trimming: 4 bases; J trimming: 4 bases; junction bases outside the gene matches: 8. CDR3 size: 15 residues. CDR3 sequence (DNA): TGTGCCAGCAGTGCCCAGGGGGCTTCTTTCACTGAAGCTTTCTTT. Residues: CASSAQGASFTEAFF. The variable domain in full, with the rest retrieved from reference TRBV2 and TRBJ1-1, is EPEVTQTPSHQVTQMGQEVILRCVPISNHLYFYWYRQILGQKVEFLVSFYNNEISEKSEIFDDQFSVERPDGSNFTLKIRSTKLEDSAMYFCASSAQGASFTEAFFGQGTRLTVV.

This chain connects TRBV6-1 to TRBJ1-1, with 8 nucleotides matching TRBD1. The CDR3 length is 14 residues. The V and J ends lost 6 bases and 0 bases, in that order; junction bases with no gene match: 3. The germline gives CDR1 MNHNS, CDR2 SASEGT. In nucleotides, the CDR3 is TGTGCCAGCAGCCGGGGACAGGTGAACACTGAAGCTTTCTTT. Encoded protein: CASSRGQVNTEAFF.

V gene TRBV5-4 combines with J gene TRBJ2-2, with 13 positions matching TRBD2. Unmatched junction bases numbered 8, after V lost 4 bases and J lost 8 bases. Germline CDR1 reads SGHNT; CDR2 reads YYREEE (reference sequence). The CDR3 extends over 16 amino acids. The CDR3: CASSPGTSGISGELFF. CDR3 sequence (DNA): TGTGCCAGCAGCCCGGGGACTAGCGGGATTTCGGGGGAGCTGTTTTTT.

The chain has TRBV5-8 and TRBJ2-1; 8 nucleotides align to TRBD2. This CDR3 is 16 amino acids long. Germline-derived CDR1 and CDR2 are SGHTS and YDEGEE. V shed 0 bases and J 6 bases; nucleotides not matched to a gene: 8. CDR3 coding DNA: TGTGCCAGCAGCTTGGGAATAGCGGGGACCTCCAATGAGCAGTTCTTC. Its translation is CASSLGIAGTSNEQFF.

This chain links TRBV29-1 with TRBJ1-1, with D hard to call. Germline V gene sequence: CDR1 SQVTM, CDR2 ANQGSEA. The CDR3 loop spans 14 amino acids. With 1 base removed from V and 2 bases from J, the gap between germline ends came to 11 bases. The CDR3 sequence is CSVEGSTANTEAFF. CDR3 nucleotides: TGCAGCGTTGAAGGTTCTACAGCAAACACTGAAGCTTTCTTT.

CDR3 residues: CASSLTGSSEYF. The CDR3 region has the DNA TGTGCCAGCAGTCTCACTGGAAGTAGCGAGTACTTC. The chain uses TRBV2 and TRBJ2-7; possible D gene TRBD2, 5 bases. Germline lookup yields CDR1 SNHLY and CDR2 FYNNEI. V gave up 5 bases and J gave up 11 bases, with 16 bases separating them. The CDR3 has 12 amino acids.

The V and J genes are TRBV6-6 and TRBJ1-1, with D tentatively TRBD1 (6 bases). Germline V gene lookup returns CDR1 MNHNY and CDR2 SVGAGI (reference sequence). This CDR3 comprises 14 residues. The V end was cut by 2 bases, the J end by 4 bases, with 11 bases between. This chain's CDR3 is CASSYETGGTEAFF. CDR3 in DNA: TGTGCCAGCAGTTACGAGACAGGAGGCACTGAAGCTTTCTTT.

This chain uses TRBV20-1 with TRBJ1-2, with D perhaps matching TRBD1 (5 bases). This CDR3 comprises 11 residues. Between the trimmed V and J ends, which lost 2 bases and 7 bases, there was a span of 8 bases. Germline CDR1 is DFQATT and CDR2 is SNEGSKA (reference sequence). The CDR3 region has the DNA TGCAGTGCTAGACAGGGTGGTGGCTACACCTTC. It yields the protein CSARQGGGYTF.

The J gene is TRBJ2-1, the V gene TRBV5-1; D perhaps matches TRBD2 (5 bases). V was shortened by 1 base and J by 6 bases, with 11 bases between the two germline ends. CDR1 and CDR2 (germline): SGHRS, YFSETQ. The CDR3 runs to 14 residues. CDR3 sequence reads: CASSLREPVNEQFF. The CDR3, as DNA: TGCGCCAGCAGCTTGAGGGAGCCTGTCAATGAGCAGTTCTTC.

The sample holds one count of this clone. The gene calls are TRBV7-8 and TRBJ1-2, with D unclear. The CDR3 has 14 amino acids. Trimming pared 4 bases from V and 7 bases from J, leaving 16 bases between. The germline V gene has CDR1 SGHVS and CDR2 FQNEAQ. CDR3 coding DNA: TGTGCCAGCAGCTCCCGTTGGGCCCGGGGTGGCTACACCTTC. Translation: CASSSRWARGGYTF.

This sequence joins TRBV5-4 and TRBJ2-3; the D is unclear. Germline CDR1 and CDR2: SGHNT and YYREEE (reference sequence). V lost 4 bases and J 2 bases, leaving 5 bases between the germline ends. The CDR3 extends over 12 amino acids. The CDR3 protein is CASSDFTDTQYF. In DNA, the CDR3 is TGTGCCAGCAGCGACTTCACAGATACGCAGTATTTT.

The chain carries TRBV6-1 and TRBJ1-4; no clear D. The germline V gene has CDR1 MNHNS and CDR2 SASEGT. The V gene lost 2 bases and the J gene lost 5 bases, with 6 bases spanning the gap. This CDR3 is 13 amino acids long. The CDR3 loop is CASSETGNEKLFF. Here the CDR3 DNA reads TGTGCCAGCAGTGAAACCGGGAATGAAAAACTGTTTTTT.

This sequence joins TRBV2 and TRBJ1-1, with D unresolved. CDR1 is SNHLY and CDR2 is FYNNEI in the germline V gene. The CDR3 spans 13 residues. Trimming left V 4 bases short and J 4 bases short, with 10 bases between. The CDR3 is CASSVYEFTEAFF. The DNA of the CDR3 is TGTGCCAGCAGTGTTTATGAGTTCACTGAAGCTTTCTTT. Drawing the rest from reference TRBV2 and TRBJ1-1, the complete variable domain is EPEVTQTPSHQVTQMGQEVILRCVPISNHLYFYWYRQILGQKVEFLVSFYNNEISEKSEIFDDQFSVERPDGSNFTLKIRSTKLEDSAMYFCASSVYEFTEAFFGQGTRLTVV.

This clone has only a few counts. The genes are TRBV13 and TRBJ1-1; D unclear. V shed 4 bases and J shed 0 bases, with 9 bases lying between them. This CDR3 contains 14 residues. From germline, CDR1 is PRHDT and CDR2 FYEKMQ (reference sequence). For the CDR3, the DNA is TGTGCCAGCAGCTCAAACAGACTGAACACTGAAGCTTTCTTT. Translation gives CASSSNRLNTEAFF.

The rearrangement uses TRBV5-4 and TRBJ1-6; TRBD1 agrees at 9 bases. The trim removed 4 bases at V and 0 bases at J, leaving 11 bases unmatched. The CDR3 is 19 residues long. Germline values: CDR1 SGHNT, CDR2 YYREEE (reference sequence). The CDR3 DNA reads as TGTGCCAGCAGCGGCGAGGGACAGGGCGGAATCTCCTATAATTCACCCCTCCACTTT. This encodes CASSGEGQGGISYNSPLHF.

The chain employs TRBV7-8 and TRBJ1-4; D remains ambiguous. The length of the CDR3 is 15 residues. Per the germline V gene, CDR1 is SGHVS and CDR2 is FQNEAQ. V was cut by 1 base and J by 4 bases, with 10 bases left in between. The CDR3 DNA is TGTGCCAGCAGCTTAGGGGCGTCAAATAATGAAAAACTGTTTTTT. Its translation is CASSLGASNNEKLFF. Full variable domain (missing parts from reference TRBV7-8 and TRBJ1-4): GAGVSQSPRYKVAKRGQDVALRCDPISGHVSLFWYQQALGQGPEFLTYFQNEAQLDKSGLPSDRFFAERPEGSVSTLKIQRTQQEDSAVYLCASSLGASNNEKLFFGSGTQLSVL.

The rearrangement joins TRBV6-1 to TRBJ1-5, with TRBD1 as a possible D gene (6 bases). Germline CDR1 MNHNS, CDR2 SASEGT. Trimming stripped 5 bases from V and 7 bases from J, with 15 bases between. The CDR3 totals 14 residues. The CDR3 here is CASSPGQSGQPQHF. The CDR3 DNA reads as TGTGCCAGCAGTCCCGGACAGTCCGGACAGCCCCAGCATTTT.